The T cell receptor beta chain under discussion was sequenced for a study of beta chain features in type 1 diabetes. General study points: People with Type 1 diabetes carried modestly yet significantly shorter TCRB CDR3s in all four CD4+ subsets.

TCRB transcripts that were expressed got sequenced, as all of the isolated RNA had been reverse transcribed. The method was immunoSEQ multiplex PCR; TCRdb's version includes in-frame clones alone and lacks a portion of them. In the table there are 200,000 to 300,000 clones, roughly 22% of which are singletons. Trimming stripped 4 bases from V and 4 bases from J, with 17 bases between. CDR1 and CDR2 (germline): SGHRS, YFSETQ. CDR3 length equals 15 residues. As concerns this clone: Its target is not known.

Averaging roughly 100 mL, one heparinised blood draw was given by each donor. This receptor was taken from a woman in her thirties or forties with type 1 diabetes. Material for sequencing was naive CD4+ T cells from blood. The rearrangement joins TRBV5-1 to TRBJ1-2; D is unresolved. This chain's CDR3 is CASSELTEPIYGYTF. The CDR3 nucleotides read TGCGCCAGCAGCGAACTTACGGAGCCCATCTATGGCTACACCTTC.